This TCR beta chain was found in a study of shared clonotypes between healthy human individuals. Regarding the study as a whole: Non-shared clonotypes had lower generation probabilities than those shared by all four donors. Compared with memory subsets, naive subsets generally had larger estimated richness.

At deep level, the assay was performed. Using immunoSEQ multiplex PCR, the repertoire was profiled, and TCRdb retains in-frame clones only, with some absent. Among approximately 2.1 million clones listed, 80% to 95% were seen once. Details on this clone: Its antigen is still unknown.

Germline V gene data show CDR1 as SGHRS and CDR2 as YFSETQ. V lost 5 bases, J lost 11 bases, and 7 bases stayed unmatched. CDR3 size: 12 residues. This sequence joins TRBV5-1 and TRBJ1-1; TRBD1 matches at 9 bases. Sequenced material: naive CD4+ T cells from PBMCs. Noted subset: CD45RA+ positively selected. This sequence originates from a man between 18 and 35 years old in good health. Some clones in this sample may be carry-over from other donors' samples. The CDR3 DNA reads TGCGCCAGCAGTCCCGGGACAGGGTTCGCTTTCTTT. This codes for CASSPGTGFAFF.